The 20 T cell receptor beta chains below were found in one sample sequenced in a study of response to subunit inactivated influenza vaccine. In TCRdb, the RT-PCR reads were re-called with MiXCR into one record per CDR3 protein. The data hold more than 450,000 distinct CDR3 sequences, with about 12% observed a single time. This specimen was PBMCs from blood, taken on the day of vaccination. The receptors originated from a man between 50 and 59 years old who received an inactivated influenza vaccine.

This clonotype occurred a few times. This chain joins TRBV4-3 and TRBJ1-4, with no clear D. Trimming left V 0 bases short and J 8 bases short, with 22 bases between. This CDR3 has 18 residues. CDR1 is LGHNA, CDR2 YSLEER, per germline. CDR3 nucleotides: TGCGCCAGCAGCCAAGAGCTACACTTCGAGCCTAGAAGGGAAAAACTGTTTTTT. This translates into CASSQELHFEPRREKLFF.

This clonotype has only a few counts. The chain has TRBV28 and TRBJ2-6; the D gene could be TRBD1 or TRBD2 (5 bases each). This CDR3 is built from 21 residues. V lost 3 bases and J lost 4, with 28 bases in between. CDR1 MDHEN and CDR2 SYDVKM come from the germline V gene. In DNA, the CDR3 is TGTGCCAGCAGTTTGTCCCCATGGGCCACAATCGCCGGGGCAGGGGCCAACGTCCTGACTTTC. This gives the protein CASSLSPWATIAGAGANVLTF. The whole variable domain, filled in from reference TRBV28 and TRBJ2-6, reads DVKVTQSSRYLVKRTGEKVFLECVQDMDHENMFWYRQDPGLGLRLIYFSYDVKMKEKGDIPEGYSVSREKKERFSLILESASTNQTSMYLCASSLSPWATIAGAGANVLTFGAGSRLTVL.

The gene calls are TRBV12-3 or TRBV12-4 and TRBJ2-5, with TRBD2 identical over 9 bases. Germline trimming cut 5 bases from V and 4 bases from J; bases unmatched to any gene: 11. CDR3 size: 16 residues. The chain's CDR3 is CASSPRRLAGIETQYF. The CDR3 DNA reads as TGTGCCAGCAGTCCTCGGCGGCTAGCGGGGATAGAGACCCAGTACTTC.

The chain links TRBV3-1 to TRBJ2-5, with 8 bases aligning to TRBD2. The CDR3 totals 16 residues. The trim removed 4 bases at V and 2 bases at J, leaving 9 bases unmatched. Germline values: CDR1 LGHDT, CDR2 YNNKEL (reference sequence). CDR3 sequence (DNA): TGTGCCAGCAGCCCTTACGCGGCTAGCGGGCAAGAGACCCAGTACTTC. This codes for CASSPYAASGQETQYF.

The chain links TRBV6-2 or TRBV6-3 to TRBJ2-7; tentative D call: TRBD2 (6 bases). Trimming left V 2 bases short and J 6 bases short, with 20 bases between. Germline V gene sequence: CDR1 MNHEY, CDR2 SVGEGT. This CDR3 has 16 residues. The CDR3 nucleotides are TGTGCCAGCAGTTACGTACCGGGAGAACCCTTGGGCGAGCAGTACTTC. It is translated as CASSYVPGEPLGEQYF.

In this sample, this clonotype turned up a few times. The rearrangement uses TRBV20-1 and TRBJ2-3; 11 positions agree with TRBD2. Germline values: CDR1 DFQATT, CDR2 SNEGSKA (reference sequence). The V segment lost 6 bases and the J segment 0 bases; nucleotides outside the gene matches: 14. The CDR3 is made up of 18 amino acids. The CDR3 reads CSAAGLAGFLLSTDTQYF. CDR3 in DNA: TGCAGTGCGGCCGGACTAGCGGGTTTCCTCCTTAGCACAGATACGCAGTATTTT.

Only a few counts were recorded for this clonotype. CDR3 coding DNA: TGTGCCAGCAGCCAGGCGGGGGGAAACACCGGGGAGCTGTTTTTT. It yields the protein CASSQAGGNTGELFF. This chain connects TRBV3-1 to TRBJ2-2; 8 bases fit TRBD2. The CDR3 covers 15 residues. V lost 3 bases and J lost 2; bases outside the gene matches: 2. Looked up from germline, CDR1 is LGHDT and CDR2 is YNNKEL (reference sequence).

This clonotype was seen a few times. The chain employs TRBV3-1 and TRBJ2-2; no firm D call. Per the germline V gene, CDR1 is LGHDT and CDR2 is YNNKEL (reference sequence). The CDR3 runs to 15 residues. Between the trimmed V and J ends, which lost 1 base and 2 bases, there was a span of 8 bases. CDR3 coding DNA: TGTGCCAGCAGCCAAGTTACACGAAACACCGGGGAGCTGTTTTTT. Residues: CASSQVTRNTGELFF.

V and J are TRBV7-9 and TRBJ2-3; TRBD2 matches 15 bases. This CDR3 region has 17 residues. CDR1 is SEHNR and CDR2 is FQNEAQ in the germline V gene (reference sequence). V was pared by 5 bases and J by 2 bases, with 5 bases of the junction left unmatched. The CDR3 sequence is CASSPGTSGGSTDTQYF. The CDR3 DNA sequence: TGTGCCAGCAGCCCGGGGACTAGCGGGGGGTCCACAGATACGCAGTATTTT. The full variable domain, rest sourced from reference TRBV7-9 and TRBJ2-3, is DTGVSQNPRHKITKRGQNVTFRCDPISEHNRLYWYRQTLGQGPEFLTYFQNEAQLEKSRLLSDRFSAERPKGSFSTLEIQRTEQGDSAMYLCASSPGTSGGSTDTQYFGPGTRLTVL.

The chain links TRBV6-5 to TRBJ2-7; unclear D gene. This CDR3 is 14 amino acids long. The ends were cut back, 0 bases at V and 4 bases at J, with 10 bases in the middle. Germline assignment: CDR1 MNHEY and CDR2 SVGAGI. DNA of the CDR3: TGTGCCAGCAGTTACTCGAAGCGTGGTTACGAGCAGTACTTC. Translating gives CASSYSKRGYEQYF.

In this sample, this clonotype turned up many times. V is TRBV29-1 and J is TRBJ2-7, with TRBD2 identical over 8 bases. The CDR3 is 12 residues long. Germline V gene lookup returns CDR1 SQVTM and CDR2 ANQGSEA. V shed 2 bases, J shed 6 bases, and the junction held 3 bases outside the gene matches. The CDR3 coding sequence is TGCAGCGTTGAACTCGGACTAGCCGAGCAGTACTTC. Translation: CSVELGLAEQYF.

A few counts support this clonotype. CDR3 residues: CSARELGQVSGPQHF. DNA of the CDR3: TGCAGTGCTAGAGAACTGGGACAGGTTTCGGGGCCCCAGCATTTT. The chain joins TRBV20-1 to TRBJ1-5, with 8 bases that match TRBD1. V lost 0 bases to trimming and J lost 9 bases; unmatched junction nucleotides: 10. Germline V gives CDR1 DFQATT, CDR2 SNEGSKA (reference sequence). CDR3 length equals 15 residues.

This chain connects TRBV6-2 or TRBV6-3 to TRBJ2-1; 8 bases map to TRBD1. Trimming removed 6 bases from V and 5 bases from J; junction bases left unmatched: 9. This CDR3 has 15 residues. Germline assignment: CDR1 MNHEY and CDR2 SVGEGT. DNA of the CDR3: TGTGCCAGCAGCCGGGACAGGCCAAAGGACAATGAGCAGTTCTTC. It specifies CASSRDRPKDNEQFF.

The chain has TRBV24-1 and TRBJ2-7; TRBD2 aligns across 11 bases. The V and J ends lost 4 bases and 0 bases, in that order; junction bases with no gene match: 4. Germline assignment: CDR1 KGHDR and CDR2 SFDVKD. The CDR3 runs 16 residues. The CDR3 spells CATSDPGTSGSYEQYF. CDR3 coding DNA: TGTGCCACCAGTGACCCCGGGACTAGCGGCTCCTACGAGCAGTACTTC.

This chain uses TRBV5-1 with TRBJ2-3; D is unresolved. CDR3 size: 12 residues. Germline loops: CDR1 SGHRS, CDR2 YFSETQ. The germline V and J ends were trimmed by 0 bases and 7 bases, with 6 bases remaining between them. CDR3 protein: CASSLEGNTQYF. Here the CDR3 DNA reads TGCGCCAGCAGCTTGGAAGGAAATACGCAGTATTTT.

This chain uses TRBV7-2 with TRBJ2-2, with 7 nucleotides matching TRBD2. Germline assignment: CDR1 SGHTA and CDR2 FQGNSA. The CDR3 sequence is 14 residues long. The junction had 6 bases not matched to a gene; V was cut back by 5 bases and J by 6 bases. The CDR3 coding sequence is TGTGCCAGCAGCCCCGTGGGAGGGGCCGGGGAGCTGTTTTTT. Its protein product is CASSPVGGAGELFF.

This clonotype has just a few counts. The chain links TRBV28 to TRBJ2-7; 10 bases align to TRBD2. CDR1 MDHEN and CDR2 SYDVKM come from the germline V gene. J gave up 5 bases and V 7 bases, and 8 bases lay outside the gene matches. This CDR3 region has 14 residues. CDR3 loop: CASKRAGGWDEQYF. The CDR3 DNA reads TGTGCCAGCAAAAGAGCGGGGGGGTGGGACGAGCAGTACTTC. Full variable domain (rest looked up from reference TRBV28 and TRBJ2-7): DVKVTQSSRYLVKRTGEKVFLECVQDMDHENMFWYRQDPGLGLRLIYFSYDVKMKEKGDIPEGYSVSREKKERFSLILESASTNQTSMYLCASKRAGGWDEQYFGPGTRLTVT.

The chain uses TRBV4-3 and TRBJ1-2; D gene unclear. This CDR3 comprises 14 residues. In germline, CDR1 is LGHNA, CDR2 YSLEER. This chain's CDR3 is CETSGRFLLRGYTF. The CDR3 DNA sequence: TGCGAGACGTCCGGGAGATTCCTCCTGCGGGGCTACACCTTC.

This clonotype appeared a few times. J is TRBJ1-2 and V is TRBV5-1; 7 bases fit TRBD1. The germline gives CDR1 SGHRS, CDR2 YFSETQ. After removal of 2 bases from V and 4 bases from J, the junction contained 2 bases not matched to a gene. The CDR3 contains 13 residues. CDR3 DNA sequence: TGCGCCAGCAGCTTTGGGGACAGCTATGGCTACACCTTC. Translated: CASSFGDSYGYTF.

Only a few counts were recorded for this clonotype. The CDR3 DNA reads TGTGCCAGCACCCCTCTAGGTGGGAGCTCCTACAATGAGCAGTTCTTC. Residues: CASTPLGGSSYNEQFF. The V call is TRBV27, the J call TRBJ2-1; D possibly corresponds to TRBD2 (5 bases). Between the trimmed V and J ends, which lost 7 bases and 0 bases, there was a span of 16 bases. There are 16 residues in the CDR3. Germline-derived CDR1 and CDR2 are MNHEY and SMNVEV (reference sequence).